This T cell receptor beta chain was obtained from a study of early T cells in non-severe SARS-CoV-2 infection. TCRdb re-called the 5' RACE reads with MiXCR, one entry per CDR3 protein. The sample shows some 50,000 distinct CDR3 sequences, roughly a tenth of them seen only once. The CDR3 loop spans 12 amino acids. Germline V CDR1 and CDR2: MNHEY, SVGEGT. Trimming removed 6 bases at V and 5 bases at J, with 11 bases between. The chain recombines TRBV6-2 or TRBV6-3 with TRBJ2-7, with D maybe TRBD1 (6 bases). The receptor was derived from an adult who was a healthcare worker with PCR-confirmed SARS-CoV-2 infection or an uninfected control (not recorded which). Sample: whole blood. This CDR3 reads CASRTYRDEQYF. In nucleotides, the CDR3 is TGTGCCAGCAGAACGTACAGGGACGAGCAGTACTTC.